The 17 T cell receptor beta chains below were found in one sample sequenced in a study of PD-L1 blockade in urothelial cancer. Assay: immunoSEQ multiplex PCR; the TCRdb copy retains only in-frame clones and omits some. The data show 100,000 or so clones, roughly nine tenths seen once. The source was PBMCs, collected around atezolizumab (anti-PD-L1) treatment. These receptors were collected from a woman of 80 years or more with urothelial cancer.

CDR3: CASRNRDRGNQPQHF. The CDR3 nucleotides read TGTGCCAGCAGAAACCGGGACAGGGGCAATCAGCCCCAGCATTTT. The V gene is TRBV2, the J gene TRBJ1-5; 9 bases align to TRBD1. The CDR3 is 15 residues long. With V trimmed by 6 bases and J by 2 bases, 5 bases remained unmatched. CDR1 and CDR2 from the germline V gene are SNHLY and FYNNEI.

The chain employs TRBV7-8 and TRBJ1-1; 8 bases are shared with TRBD1. Trimming cost V 5 bases and J 7 bases; bases outside gene matches: 12. CDR1 SGHVS and CDR2 FQNEAQ come from the germline V gene. This CDR3 comprises 15 residues. CDR3 sequence: CASSNRQGRGIEAFF. CDR3 DNA sequence: TGTGCCAGCAGCAACCGACAGGGGCGGGGGATTGAAGCTTTCTTT. The entire variable domain, with the rest obtained from reference TRBV7-8 and TRBJ1-1, is as follows: GAGVSQSPRYKVAKRGQDVALRCDPISGHVSLFWYQQALGQGPEFLTYFQNEAQLDKSGLPSDRFFAERPEGSVSTLKIQRTQQEDSAVYLCASSNRQGRGIEAFFGQGTRLTVV.

The sample holds a few counts of this clone. This sequence joins TRBV5-4 and TRBJ2-5; no clear D gene. The CDR3 is 13 residues long. V lost 2 bases and J lost 0, with 5 bases in between. Germline-derived CDR1 and CDR2 are SGHNT and YYREEE (reference sequence). CDR3 nucleotide sequence: TGTGCCAGCAGCTTACAGAACCAAGAGACCCAGTACTTC. It encodes CASSLQNQETQYF.

The chain is built from TRBV19 and TRBJ1-5, with 9 bases aligning to TRBD1. With V trimmed by 6 bases and J by 10 bases, 7 bases remained unmatched. The CDR3 has 13 residues. CDR1 is LNHDA, CDR2 SQIVND, per germline (reference sequence). The CDR3 spells CASSSTGGSPQHF. In DNA, the CDR3 is TGTGCCAGTAGCTCGACAGGGGGGAGTCCCCAGCATTTT.

The chain is built from TRBV7-9 and TRBJ1-1; possible D gene TRBD1, 6 bases. The V gene's germline CDR1 is SEHNR and CDR2 FQNEAQ (reference sequence). Trimming cost V 5 bases and J 4 bases, with 14 bases left between them. The CDR3 loop spans 14 amino acids. The CDR3 reads CASSAGGRGTEAFF. The CDR3 region has the DNA TGTGCCAGCAGCGCTGGGGGCAGGGGCACTGAAGCTTTCTTT.

The chain is built from TRBV5-4 and TRBJ1-5; 8 nucleotides line up with TRBD1. This CDR3 is 15 amino acids long. CDR1 and CDR2 (germline): SGHNT, YYREEE (reference sequence). The V gene end was trimmed by 4 bases and the J gene end by 0 bases; junction bases not matched to a gene: 3. The CDR3 region is CASSQDRASNQPQHF. The CDR3 region has the DNA TGTGCCAGCAGCCAGGACAGGGCTAGCAATCAGCCCCAGCATTTT.

This chain uses TRBV30 with TRBJ2-7; 11 bases match TRBD2. Per the germline V gene, CDR1 is GTSNPN and CDR2 is SVGIG (reference sequence). J lost 0 bases, V lost 1 base, and 11 bases had no gene match. This CDR3 is 18 amino acids long. CDR3 bases: TGTGCCTGGAGTGGGGAGGGGAAGCTAGCGGGAGGCTCCTACGAGCAGTACTTC. Amino acid sequence: CAWSGEGKLAGGSYEQYF. Drawing the rest from reference TRBV30 and TRBJ2-7, the complete variable domain is SQTIHQWPATLVQPVGSPLSLECTVEGTSNPNLYWYRQAAGRGLQLLFYSVGIGQISSEVPQNLSASRPQDRQFILSSKKLLLSDSGFYLCAWSGEGKLAGGSYEQYFGPGTRLTVT.

V gene TRBV6-1 combines with J gene TRBJ2-3; a possible D gene is TRBD2 (5 bases). V shed 1 base and J shed 0 bases, with 8 bases lying between them. The CDR3 is 15 amino acids. Looked up from germline, CDR1 is MNHNS and CDR2 is SASEGT. The DNA for the CDR3 is TGTGCCAGCAGTGAAGTAAGCGGAAGCACAGATACGCAGTATTTT. It translates to CASSEVSGSTDTQYF.

The gene calls are TRBV9 and TRBJ1-2; 7 bases align to TRBD1. The CDR3 is 13 residues long. Germline-derived CDR1 and CDR2 are SGDLS and YYNGEE. Germline trimming cut 5 bases from V and 3 bases from J; bases unmatched to any gene: 4. The CDR3 spells CASSGTGDYGYTF. Written as DNA, the CDR3 is TGTGCCAGCAGTGGTACAGGGGACTATGGCTACACCTTC.

V is TRBV6-4 and J is TRBJ2-6; 11 bases are shared with TRBD1. V lost 8 bases, J lost 3 bases, and 12 bases stayed unmatched. CDR1 is MRHNA and CDR2 is SNTAGT in the germline V gene. The CDR3 has 18 residues. The CDR3 nucleotides read TGTGCCAGCTCCCCTTTAGGGACAGGGGGTTTTGGGGCCAACGTCCTGACTTTC. Amino acids: CASSPLGTGGFGANVLTF.

This clone was found once. The rearrangement joins TRBV28 to TRBJ2-7; 12 bases align to TRBD2. Trimming cost V 5 bases and J 6 bases; bases outside gene matches: 8. CDR1 and CDR2 from the germline V gene are MDHEN and SYDVKM. This CDR3 contains 15 residues. CDR3 nucleotides: TGTGCCAGCAGTGAGACTAGCGGGAGAAGGGGCGAGCAGTACTTC. Its translation is CASSETSGRRGEQYF.

The chain uses TRBV14 and TRBJ1-2, with TRBD1 as a possible D gene (5 bases). The V end lost 1 base, the J end lost 4 bases, and 13 bases lay between the germline ends. This CDR3 comprises 15 residues. Germline CDR1 and CDR2: SGHDN and FVKESK. This CDR3 is CASSQGTGASYGYTF. CDR3 coding DNA: TGTGCCAGCAGCCAAGGAACAGGTGCGAGCTATGGCTACACCTTC. Full variable domain (rest looked up from reference TRBV14 and TRBJ1-2): EAGVTQFPSHSVIEKGQTVTLRCDPISGHDNLYWYRRVMGKEIKFLLHFVKESKQDESGMPNNRFLAERTGGTYSTLKVQPAELEDSGVYFCASSQGTGASYGYTFGSGTRLTVV.

The chain combines TRBV7-9 with TRBJ2-7; D may be TRBD1 (6 bases). V lost 1 base and J lost 3, with 13 bases in between. The germline V gene encodes CDR1 SEHNR and CDR2 FQNEAQ (reference sequence). CDR3 size: 15 residues. The CDR3 DNA reads TGTGCCAGCAGCTTAGAGGGGACAAGAATCTACGAGCAGTACTTC. Translation gives CASSLEGTRIYEQYF.

The chain carries TRBV5-1 and TRBJ1-1; 7 nucleotides align to TRBD1. J was trimmed by 6 bases and V by 4 bases; bases with no gene match: 6. The CDR3 is made up of 13 amino acids. CDR1 and CDR2 (germline): SGHRS, YFSETQ. CDR3 sequence (DNA): TGCGCCAGCAGCCCGACAGGGATGTCTGAAGCTTTCTTT. Protein sequence: CASSPTGMSEAFF.

The CDR3 nucleotides are TGTGCCAGCAGCTTAGCCGTACTAGCGGGACATGAGCAGTACTTC. Translating gives CASSLAVLAGHEQYF. This chain connects TRBV13 to TRBJ2-7, with TRBD2 matching 10 bases. From germline, CDR1 is PRHDT and CDR2 FYEKMQ (reference sequence). V gave up 1 base and J gave up 7 bases; unmatched junction bases: 7. The CDR3 contains 15 residues.

J is TRBJ2-7 and V is TRBV19; TRBD2 matches at 12 bases. The CDR3 has 13 residues. V lost 6 bases to trimming and J lost 7 bases; unmatched junction nucleotides: 4. From germline, CDR1 is LNHDA and CDR2 SQIVND (reference sequence). CDR3 region: CASSQTSGGEQYF. The CDR3 DNA follows: TGTGCCAGTAGCCAGACTAGCGGGGGTGAGCAGTACTTC. Based on the CDR3 plus reference TRBV19 and TRBJ2-7, the full variable domain is DGGITQSPKYLFRKEGQNVTLSCEQNLNHDAMYWYRQDPGQGLRLIYYSQIVNDFQKGDIAEGYSVSREKKESFPLTVTSAQKNPTAFYLCASSQTSGGEQYFGPGTRLTVT.

In nucleotides, the CDR3 is TGTGCCAGCTCACCGCGGGAGGGGGCCTATGAAGCTTTCTTT. It encodes CASSPREGAYEAFF. The chain employs TRBV18 and TRBJ1-1; 7 bases map to TRBD1. V shed 3 bases and J 7 bases; nucleotides not matched to a gene: 8. Germline V gene lookup returns CDR1 KGHSH and CDR2 LQKENI. This CDR3 contains 14 residues. Supplemented by reference TRBV18 and TRBJ1-1, the full variable domain reads NAGVMQNPRHLVRRRGQEARLRCSPMKGHSHVYWYRQLPEEGLKFMVYLQKENIIDESGMPKERFSAEFPKEGPSILRIQQVVRGDSAAYFCASSPREGAYEAFFGQGTRLTVV.